In this sample, the clone carrying this TCR beta chain is large. Its cognate antigen is unknown. CD4+CD45RO+CD25- cells were isolated as memory CD4+ T cells. Study-level findings and limits: The TCR gene usage of tumor memory CD4+ T cells clustered together with blood and lymph node memory CD4+ cells and with lymph node naive CD4+ cells. Tumor Tregs overlapped most with tumor, then blood, naive CD4+ cells.

Amplification of TRBV12-4/TRBJ1-2 clonotypes used adaptor-ligated barcode primers. TCRdb called the multiplex PCR reads again in MiXCR, with one record for every CDR3 protein. The data show several hundred distinct CDR3 sequences, about 25% seen once. The CDR3 covers 13 residues. V lost 3 bases to trimming and J lost 8 bases, with 13 bases between them. This sequence joins TRBV12-3 or TRBV12-4 and TRBJ1-2; D possibly corresponds to TRBD1 (6 bases). The sequence was obtained from a female donor with breast cancer. Sequences were obtained from memory CD4+ T cells sorted from blood. As for subset: memory CD4+ T cells, CD4+CD45RO+CD25-. The CDR3 region is CASSFQGSGGYTF. CDR3 bases: TGTGCCAGCAGTTTCCAGGGGTCTGGCGGCTACACCTTC.